These 8 T cell receptor beta chains share one sample of origin, sequenced in a study of blood T cell repertoires in COVID-19. Data came from immunoSEQ multiplex PCR; TCRdb stores just in-frame clones and leaves some out. The sample lists 68,000 or so clones; about nine tenths were seen once. Sequencing was done on a sample of peripheral blood. These receptors came from a man under 40 with acute or convalescent COVID-19.

The chain has TRBV5-6 and TRBJ2-2, with 8 bases identical to TRBD2. The CDR3 length is 15 residues. The J segment lost 9 bases and the V segment lost 3 bases, leaving 10 bases of the junction unmatched. In germline, CDR1 is SGHDT, CDR2 YYEEEE. The CDR3 nucleotides read TGTGCCAGCAGCTGGGGTGGGACTAGATCTCGGGAGCTGTTTTTT. Its protein is CASSWGGTRSRELFF.

This chain uses TRBV3-1 (or the pseudogene TRBV3-2) with TRBJ2-1; D remains ambiguous. Germline V gives CDR1 LGHDT, CDR2 YNNKEL (reference sequence). The CDR3 is 12 residues long. Trimming pared 6 bases from V and 4 bases from J, leaving 7 bases between. The CDR3 is CASSSRYNEQFF. The CDR3 coding sequence is TGTGCCAGCAGTTCCCGTTACAATGAGCAGTTCTTC.

This chain connects TRBV7-3 to TRBJ1-6, with D uncertain. The germline V and J ends were trimmed by 4 bases and 8 bases, with 9 bases remaining between them. Germline assignment: CDR1 SGHTA and CDR2 FQGTGA. The CDR3 is made up of 13 amino acids. CDR3 sequence: CASSSEAYSPLHF. The CDR3 DNA is TGTGCCAGCAGCTCCGAAGCCTATTCACCCCTCCACTTT.

The gene calls are TRBV19 and TRBJ2-4, with D possibly matching TRBD1 (5 bases). Germline V CDR1 and CDR2: LNHDA, SQIVND (reference sequence). Trimming removed 4 bases at V and 7 bases at J, with 17 bases between. There are 15 residues in the CDR3. CDR3 protein: CASSKGNLDRNIQYF. The CDR3 DNA reads as TGTGCCAGTAGTAAGGGGAACCTAGACCGTAACATTCAGTACTTC.

The CDR3 here is CASSLGANYGYTF. CDR3 bases: TGTGCCAGCAGTTTAGGAGCTAACTATGGCTACACCTTC. The V and J genes are TRBV27 and TRBJ1-2; D not resolved. V lost 2 bases to trimming and J lost 0 bases, with 4 bases between them. Germline-derived CDR1 and CDR2 are MNHEY and SMNVEV (reference sequence). The CDR3 runs to 13 residues.

The chain is built from TRBV28 and TRBJ1-5, with D uncertain. Trimming removed 4 bases from V and 2 bases from J, with 12 bases in between. Germline CDR1 and CDR2: MDHEN and SYDVKM. This CDR3 region has 15 residues. Here the CDR3 reads CASSWRVSGNQPQHF. The CDR3 DNA is TGTGCCAGCAGTTGGAGGGTGTCAGGCAATCAGCCCCAGCATTTT. Together with reference TRBV28 and TRBJ1-5, the CDR3 gives the full variable domain: DVKVTQSSRYLVKRTGEKVFLECVQDMDHENMFWYRQDPGLGLRLIYFSYDVKMKEKGDIPEGYSVSREKKERFSLILESASTNQTSMYLCASSWRVSGNQPQHFGDGTRLSIL.

The J gene is TRBJ1-6, the V gene TRBV12-3 or TRBV12-4, with TRBD1 matching 7 bases. With V trimmed by 4 bases and J by 8 bases, 2 bases remained unmatched. The CDR3 spans 13 residues. CDR3 protein: CASSSTGYSPLHF. The DNA of the CDR3 is TGTGCCAGCAGTTCGACAGGGTATTCACCCCTCCACTTT.

This chain joins TRBV15 and TRBJ2-2, with D perhaps TRBD1 (6 bases). V was shortened by 1 base and J by 4 bases, with 10 bases between the two germline ends. Germline lookup yields CDR1 LNHNV and CDR2 YYDKDF (reference sequence). The CDR3 runs 15 residues. In DNA, the CDR3 is TGTGCCACCAGCAGAGCCCGGACAGCCACCGGGGAGCTGTTTTTT. The encoded protein is CATSRARTATGELFF.